In this sample, the clone carrying this T cell receptor beta chain turned up many times. More than 8 ml fresh peripheral blood yielded the PBMCs. The data were taken from a study of T cells in Graves' hyperthyroidism and ophthalmopathy. Amplification targeted TCR beta CDR3 regions from RNA transcripts. Carried out on the TCR CDR3, a first-round RT-PCR used the HTBI primer set. From the multiplex PCR reads, TCRdb called clonotypes with MiXCR, one entry per CDR3 protein. The sample lists fewer than 550,000 distinct CDR3 sequences, 15% to 19% occurring once. The receptor was isolated from a woman aged 18-29 years with Graves' hyperthyroidism. The sequenced sample consisted of blood.

The CDR3 here is CASSEESTGMMSQHF. The CDR3 bases are TGTGCCAGCAGTGAAGAATCGACAGGAATGATGTCCCAGCATTTT. The chain uses TRBV2 and TRBJ1-5, with D perhaps matching TRBD1 (6 bases). This CDR3 comprises 15 residues. Trimming left V 1 base short and J 11 bases short, with 18 bases between. The V gene's germline CDR1 is SNHLY and CDR2 FYNNEI.